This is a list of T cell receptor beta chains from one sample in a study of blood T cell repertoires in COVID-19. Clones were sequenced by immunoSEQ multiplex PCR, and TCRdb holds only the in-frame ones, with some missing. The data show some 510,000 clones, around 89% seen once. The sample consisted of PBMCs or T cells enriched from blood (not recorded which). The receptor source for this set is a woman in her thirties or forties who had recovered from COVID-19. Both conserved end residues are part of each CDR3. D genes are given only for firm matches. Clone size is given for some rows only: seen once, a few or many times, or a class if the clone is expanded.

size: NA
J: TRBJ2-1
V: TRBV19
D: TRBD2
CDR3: CASRISGASYNEQFF
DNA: TGTGCCAGTAGAATTAGCGGGGCCTCCTACAATGAGCAGTTCTTC

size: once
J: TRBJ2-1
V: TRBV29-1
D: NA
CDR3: CSVGRNEQFF
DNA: TGCAGCGTTGGTCGGAATGAGCAGTTCTTC

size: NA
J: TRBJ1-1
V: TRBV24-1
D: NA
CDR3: CATSDSVDEAFF
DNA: TGTGCCACCAGTGATTCCGTAGATGAAGCTTTCTTT

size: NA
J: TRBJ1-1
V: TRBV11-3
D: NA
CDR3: CASSLVSYTEAFF
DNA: TGTGCCAGCAGCTTAGTGAGTTACACTGAAGCTTTCTTT

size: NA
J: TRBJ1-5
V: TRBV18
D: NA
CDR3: CASSPHPGDIGPQHF
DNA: TGTGCCAGCTCACCACACCCAGGGGATATAGGGCCCCAGCATTTT

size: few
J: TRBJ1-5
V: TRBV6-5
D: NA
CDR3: CASSYELNQPQHF
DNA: TGTGCCAGCAGTTACGAGCTTAATCAGCCCCAGCATTTT

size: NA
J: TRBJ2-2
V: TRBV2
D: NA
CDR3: CASSDGNTGELFF
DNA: TGTGCCAGCAGTGACGGTAACACCGGGGAGCTGTTTTTT

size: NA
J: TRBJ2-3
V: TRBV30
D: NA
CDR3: CAWSWAHGTDTQYF
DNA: TGTGCCTGGAGTTGGGCCCATGGGACAGATACGCAGTATTTT

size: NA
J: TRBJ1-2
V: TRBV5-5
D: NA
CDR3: CASSPFTELYGYTF
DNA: TGTGCCAGCAGCCCTTTTACAGAGCTGTATGGCTACACCTTC

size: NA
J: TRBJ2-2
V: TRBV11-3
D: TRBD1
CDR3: CASSPDRVTGELFF
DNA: TGTGCCAGCAGTCCCGACAGGGTCACCGGGGAGCTGTTTTTT

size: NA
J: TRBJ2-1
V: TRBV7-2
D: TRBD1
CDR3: CASTLDRGNYNEQFF
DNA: TGTGCCAGCACCTTGGACAGGGGGAATTACAATGAGCAGTTCTTC

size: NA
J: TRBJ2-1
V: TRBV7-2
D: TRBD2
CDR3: CASSLLSRLAGVSNEQFF
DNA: TGTGCCAGCAGCTTGCTCAGTCGACTAGCGGGAGTTTCTAATGAGCAGTTCTTC

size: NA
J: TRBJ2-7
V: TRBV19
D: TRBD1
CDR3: CASSKGDREYEQYF
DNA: TGTGCCAGTAGTAAGGGGGACAGGGAATACGAGCAGTACTTC

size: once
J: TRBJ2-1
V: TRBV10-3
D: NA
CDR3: CAIVSAQGLANEQFF
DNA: TGTGCCATCGTTTCGGCGCAGGGACTTGCAAATGAGCAGTTCTTC

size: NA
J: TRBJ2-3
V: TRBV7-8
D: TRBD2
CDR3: CASSLSPSGRSGMKYF
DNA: TGTGCCAGCAGCTTATCGCCTAGCGGGAGGTCCGGAATGAAGTATTTT

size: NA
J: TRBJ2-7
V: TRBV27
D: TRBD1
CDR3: CASSFSTGGIEQYF
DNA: TGTGCCAGCAGTTTTAGCACAGGGGGGATCGAGCAGTACTTC

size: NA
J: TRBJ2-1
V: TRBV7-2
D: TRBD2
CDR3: CASSLEGLAGGSQFF
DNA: TGTGCCAGCAGCTTAGAGGGGTTAGCGGGAGGATCGCAGTTCTTC

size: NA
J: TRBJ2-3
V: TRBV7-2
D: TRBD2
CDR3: CASSLYAGVTDTQYF
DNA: TGTGCCAGCAGCTTATATGCGGGAGTCACAGATACGCAGTATTTT

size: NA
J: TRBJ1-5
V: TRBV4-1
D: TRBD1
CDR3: CATSRDRDNQPQHF
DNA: TGCGCCACCAGCCGGGACAGGGACAATCAGCCCCAGCATTTT

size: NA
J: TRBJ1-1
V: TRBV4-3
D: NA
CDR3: CASRSLGVTEAFF
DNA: TGCGCCAGCAGATCCCTCGGGGTCACTGAAGCTTTCTTT

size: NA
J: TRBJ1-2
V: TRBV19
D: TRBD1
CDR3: CASSPWDRLNYGYTF
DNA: TGTGCCAGTAGTCCGTGGGACAGGCTCAACTATGGCTACACCTTC

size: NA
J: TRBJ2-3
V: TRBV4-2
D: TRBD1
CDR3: CASSHQGAAGTDTQYF
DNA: TGTGCCAGCAGCCATCAGGGGGCGGCGGGCACAGATACGCAGTATTTT

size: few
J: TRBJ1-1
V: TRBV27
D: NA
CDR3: CASSLRVYTEAFF
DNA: TGTGCCAGCAGTTTACGGGTATACACTGAAGCTTTCTTT

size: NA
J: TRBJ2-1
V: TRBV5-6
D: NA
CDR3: CASSPRRNEQFF
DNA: TGTGCCAGCAGCCCTAGGAGGAATGAGCAGTTCTTC

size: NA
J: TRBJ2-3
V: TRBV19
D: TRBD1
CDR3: CASSNTWTGWLDTDTQYF
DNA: TGTGCCAGTAGTAACACCTGGACAGGGTGGTTGGACACAGATACGCAGTATTTT

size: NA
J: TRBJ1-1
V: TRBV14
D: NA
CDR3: CASSQLRGKGDTEAFF
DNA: TGTGCCAGCAGCCAATTGCGAGGGAAGGGGGACACTGAAGCTTTCTTT